The clone carrying this T cell receptor (beta chain) was seen ten or more times. The antigen is undetermined. Indicated time point: blood at routine non-recurrence follow-up after resection. Unsorted samples of tumor, nontumor lung or frozen PBMC had their whole RNA sequenced. Deletions cut 2 bases from V and 7 bases from J, with 18 bases between. CDR3 size: 16 residues. Germline CDR1 is MNHEY and CDR2 is SVGEGT. The entry originates in a study of spatial heterogeneity in lung cancer. Study summary: A consistent excess of beta-chain over alpha-chain sequences was detected.

Each molecule of TCR cDNA was tagged with one unique molecular identifier. Using its own MiXCR run on the 5' RACE reads, TCRdb lists one record per CDR3 protein. The sample lists fewer than 100,000 distinct CDR3 sequences, approximately 19% occurring once. Study observations and caveats: Ubiquitous expanded tumor TCRs surfaced in blood more at resection than they did at follow-up.

This receptor was identified in a male donor with early-stage non-small cell lung cancer. Sequenced here: PBMCs, sampled at follow-up. The J gene is TRBJ2-1, the V gene TRBV6-2 or TRBV6-3; D is perhaps TRBD1 (6 bases). The CDR3 DNA follows: TGTGCCAGCAGTTACGGGGGCAGGGCGACGGGGAATGAGCAGTTCTTC. Translation gives CASSYGGRATGNEQFF.